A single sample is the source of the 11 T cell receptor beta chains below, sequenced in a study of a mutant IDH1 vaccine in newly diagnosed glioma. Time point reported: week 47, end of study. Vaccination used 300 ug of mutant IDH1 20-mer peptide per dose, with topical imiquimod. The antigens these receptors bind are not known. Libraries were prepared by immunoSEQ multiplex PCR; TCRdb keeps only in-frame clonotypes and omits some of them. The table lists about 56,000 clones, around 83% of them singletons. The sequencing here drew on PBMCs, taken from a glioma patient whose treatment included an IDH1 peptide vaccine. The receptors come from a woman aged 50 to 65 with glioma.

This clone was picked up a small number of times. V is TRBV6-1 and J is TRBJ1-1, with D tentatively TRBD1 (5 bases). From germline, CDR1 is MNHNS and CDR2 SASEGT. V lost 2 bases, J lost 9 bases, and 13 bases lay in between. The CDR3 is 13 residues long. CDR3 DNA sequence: TGTGCCAGCAGTGAAATAAGCAGGGCCCAAGCTTTCTTT. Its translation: CASSEISRAQAFF.

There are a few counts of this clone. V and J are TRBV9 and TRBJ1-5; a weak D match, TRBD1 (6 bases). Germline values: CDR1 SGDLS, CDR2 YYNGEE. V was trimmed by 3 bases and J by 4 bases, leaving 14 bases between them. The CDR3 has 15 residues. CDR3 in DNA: TGTGCCAGCAGCGCCGGGACAATCGGAAATCAGCCCCAGCATTTT. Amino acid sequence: CASSAGTIGNQPQHF.

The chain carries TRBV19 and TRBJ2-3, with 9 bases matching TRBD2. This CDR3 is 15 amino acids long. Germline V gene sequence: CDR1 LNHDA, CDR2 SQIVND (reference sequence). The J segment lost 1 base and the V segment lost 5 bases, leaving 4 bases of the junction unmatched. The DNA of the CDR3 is TGTGCCAGTAGTTGGCGGGGGGGCCGCACAGATACGCAGTATTTT. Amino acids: CASSWRGGRTDTQYF.

CDR3 sequence reads: CASSVAQGSEAFF. The CDR3 DNA follows: TGTGCCAGCAGCGTAGCCCAGGGGTCTGAAGCTTTCTTT. V and J are TRBV9 and TRBJ1-1; D is perhaps TRBD1 (6 bases). CDR3 size: 13 residues. The V gene lost 0 bases and the J gene lost 6 bases, with 9 bases spanning the gap. The germline CDR1 and CDR2 sequences are SGDLS and YYNGEE.

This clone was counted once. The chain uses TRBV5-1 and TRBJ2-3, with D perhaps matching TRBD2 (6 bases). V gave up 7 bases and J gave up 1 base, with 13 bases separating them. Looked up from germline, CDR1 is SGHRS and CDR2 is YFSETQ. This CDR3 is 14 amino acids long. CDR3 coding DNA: TGCGCCAGCTCAGAGGCTAGCGGCACAGATACGCAGTATTTT. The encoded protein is CASSEASGTDTQYF.

The CDR3 is CASSLVGGTAYGYTF. CDR3 bases: TGCGCCAGCAGCTTGGTTGGGGGAACGGCCTATGGCTACACCTTC. V and J are TRBV5-1 and TRBJ1-2, with D possibly matching TRBD1 (5 bases). V was cut by 0 bases and J by 4 bases, with 13 bases left in between. The CDR3 length is 15 residues. Germline CDR1 SGHRS, CDR2 YFSETQ.

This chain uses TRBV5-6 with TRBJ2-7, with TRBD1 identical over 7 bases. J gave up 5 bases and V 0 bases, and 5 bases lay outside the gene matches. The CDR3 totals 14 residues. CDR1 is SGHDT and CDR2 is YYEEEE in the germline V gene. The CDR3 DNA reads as TGTGCCAGCAGCTTGGAGTCAGGGGGTCACGAGCAGTACTTC. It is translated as CASSLESGGHEQYF.

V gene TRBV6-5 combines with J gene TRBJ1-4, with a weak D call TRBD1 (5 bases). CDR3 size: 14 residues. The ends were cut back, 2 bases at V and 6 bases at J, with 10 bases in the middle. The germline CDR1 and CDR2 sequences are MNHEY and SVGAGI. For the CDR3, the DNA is TGTGCCAGCAGTTACGGGGGAAAAGATGAAAAACTGTTTTTT. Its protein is CASSYGGKDEKLFF.

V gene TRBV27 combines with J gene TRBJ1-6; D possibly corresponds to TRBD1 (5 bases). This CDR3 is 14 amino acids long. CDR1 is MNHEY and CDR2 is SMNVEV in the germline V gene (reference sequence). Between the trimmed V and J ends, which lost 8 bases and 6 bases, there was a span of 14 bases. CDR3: CASGWGNPNSPLHF. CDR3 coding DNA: TGTGCCAGCGGATGGGGGAATCCTAATTCACCCCTCCACTTT.

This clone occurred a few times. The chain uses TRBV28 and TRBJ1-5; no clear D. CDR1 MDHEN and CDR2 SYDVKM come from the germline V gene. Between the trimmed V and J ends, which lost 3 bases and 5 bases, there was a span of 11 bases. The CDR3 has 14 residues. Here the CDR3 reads CASSFLGSYQPQHF. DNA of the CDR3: TGTGCCAGCAGTTTTCTCGGATCCTATCAGCCCCAGCATTTT. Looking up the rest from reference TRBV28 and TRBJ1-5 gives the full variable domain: DVKVTQSSRYLVKRTGEKVFLECVQDMDHENMFWYRQDPGLGLRLIYFSYDVKMKEKGDIPEGYSVSREKKERFSLILESASTNQTSMYLCASSFLGSYQPQHFGDGTRLSIL.

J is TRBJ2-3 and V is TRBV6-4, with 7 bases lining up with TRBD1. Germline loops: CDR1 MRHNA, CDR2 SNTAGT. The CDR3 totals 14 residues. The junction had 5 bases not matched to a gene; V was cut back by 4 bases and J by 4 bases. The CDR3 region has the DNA TGTGCCAGCAGTGCAGCTCAGGGGGCAGATACGCAGTATTTT. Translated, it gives CASSAAQGADTQYF.